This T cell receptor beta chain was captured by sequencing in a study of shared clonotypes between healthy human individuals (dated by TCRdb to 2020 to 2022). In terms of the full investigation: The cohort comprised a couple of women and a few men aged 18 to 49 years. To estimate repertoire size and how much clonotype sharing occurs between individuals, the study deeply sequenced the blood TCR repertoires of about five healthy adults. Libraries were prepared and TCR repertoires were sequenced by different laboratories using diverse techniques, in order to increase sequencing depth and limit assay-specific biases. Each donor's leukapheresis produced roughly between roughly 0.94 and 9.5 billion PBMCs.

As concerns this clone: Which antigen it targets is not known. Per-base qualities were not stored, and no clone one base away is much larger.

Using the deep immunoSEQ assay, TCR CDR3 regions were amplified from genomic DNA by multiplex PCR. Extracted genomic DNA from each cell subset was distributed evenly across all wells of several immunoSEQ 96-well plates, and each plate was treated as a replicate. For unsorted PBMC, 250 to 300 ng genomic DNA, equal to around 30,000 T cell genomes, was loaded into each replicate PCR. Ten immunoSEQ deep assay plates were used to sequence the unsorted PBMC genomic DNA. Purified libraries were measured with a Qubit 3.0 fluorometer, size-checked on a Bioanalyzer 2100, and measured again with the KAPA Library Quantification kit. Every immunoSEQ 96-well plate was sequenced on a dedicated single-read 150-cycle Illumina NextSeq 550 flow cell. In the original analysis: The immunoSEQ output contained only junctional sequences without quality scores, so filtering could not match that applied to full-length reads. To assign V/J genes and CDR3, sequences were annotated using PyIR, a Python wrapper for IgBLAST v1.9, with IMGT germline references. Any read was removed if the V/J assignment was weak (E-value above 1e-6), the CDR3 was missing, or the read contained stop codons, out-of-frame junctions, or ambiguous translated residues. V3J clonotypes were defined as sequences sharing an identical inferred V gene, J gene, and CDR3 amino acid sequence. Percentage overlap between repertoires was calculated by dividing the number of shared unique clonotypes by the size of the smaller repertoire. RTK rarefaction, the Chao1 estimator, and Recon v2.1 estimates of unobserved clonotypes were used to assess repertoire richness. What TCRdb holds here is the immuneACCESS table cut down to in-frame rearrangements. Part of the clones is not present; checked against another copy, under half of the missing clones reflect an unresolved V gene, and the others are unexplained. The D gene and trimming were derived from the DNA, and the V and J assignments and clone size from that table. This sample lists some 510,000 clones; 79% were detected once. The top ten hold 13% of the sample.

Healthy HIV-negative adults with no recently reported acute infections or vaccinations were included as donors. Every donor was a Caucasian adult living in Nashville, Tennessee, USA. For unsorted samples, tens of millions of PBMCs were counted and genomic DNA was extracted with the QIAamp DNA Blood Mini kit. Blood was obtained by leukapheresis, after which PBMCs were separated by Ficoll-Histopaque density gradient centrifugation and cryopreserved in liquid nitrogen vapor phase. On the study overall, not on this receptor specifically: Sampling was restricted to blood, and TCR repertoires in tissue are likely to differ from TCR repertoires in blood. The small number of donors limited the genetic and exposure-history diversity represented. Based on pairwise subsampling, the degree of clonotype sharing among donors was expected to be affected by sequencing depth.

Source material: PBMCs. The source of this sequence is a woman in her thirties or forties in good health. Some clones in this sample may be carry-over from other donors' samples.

The CDR3 loop reads CASSYSTDRPGTQYF. DNA sequence: TGTGCCAGCAGTTATTCCACGGACCGCCCGGGGACCCAGTACTTC. The chain couples TRBV6-6 to TRBJ2-5; a confident D gene designation cannot be given. Trimming at the junction amounts to 3 bases on V and 7 bases on J, and the germline ends lie 18 bases apart. CDR1 and CDR2, looked up from the germline V gene (reference sequence), are MNHNY and SVGAGI. The CDR3 covers 15 residues, taking in both the cysteine and the phenylalanine. Only the CDR3 part of the read is kept: 45 bases, read in frame from the first base.